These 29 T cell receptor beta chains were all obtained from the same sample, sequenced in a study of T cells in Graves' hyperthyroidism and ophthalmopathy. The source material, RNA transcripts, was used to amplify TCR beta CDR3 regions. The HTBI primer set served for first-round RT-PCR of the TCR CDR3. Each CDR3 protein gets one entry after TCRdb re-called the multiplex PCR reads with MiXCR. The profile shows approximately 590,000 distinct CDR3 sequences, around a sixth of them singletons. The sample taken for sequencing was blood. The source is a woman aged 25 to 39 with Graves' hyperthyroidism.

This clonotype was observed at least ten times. CDR3 DNA sequence: TGCAGTGCTAGAGATCGGACAAAAGGGACAGATACGCAGTATTTT. Protein product: CSARDRTKGTDTQYF. The V call is TRBV20-1, the J call TRBJ2-3, with D possibly TRBD1 on 5 matching bases. Germline CDR1 and CDR2: DFQATT and SNEGSKA (reference sequence). V gave up 0 bases and J gave up 3 bases, with 13 bases separating them. The CDR3 is 15 residues long.

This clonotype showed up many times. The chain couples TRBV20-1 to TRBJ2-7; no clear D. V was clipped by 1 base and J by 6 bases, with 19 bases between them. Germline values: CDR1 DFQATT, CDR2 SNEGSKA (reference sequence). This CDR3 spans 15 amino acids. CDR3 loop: CSARAHTGLVGEQYF. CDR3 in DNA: TGCAGTGCTAGAGCCCACACCGGGTTGGTTGGCGAGCAGTACTTC.

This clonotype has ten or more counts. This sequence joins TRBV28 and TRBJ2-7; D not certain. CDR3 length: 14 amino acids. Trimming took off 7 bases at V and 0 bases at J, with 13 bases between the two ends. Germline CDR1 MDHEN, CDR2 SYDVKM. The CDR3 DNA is TGTGCCAGCACCCTCCGTCTGAGCTCCTACGAGCAGTACTTC. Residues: CASTLRLSSYEQYF.

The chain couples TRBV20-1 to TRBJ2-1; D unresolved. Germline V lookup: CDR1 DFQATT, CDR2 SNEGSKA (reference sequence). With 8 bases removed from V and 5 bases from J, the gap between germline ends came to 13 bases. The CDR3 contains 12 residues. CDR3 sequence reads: CSSPKSHNEQFF. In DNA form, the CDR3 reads TGCAGTTCCCCTAAGAGCCACAATGAGCAGTTCTTC.

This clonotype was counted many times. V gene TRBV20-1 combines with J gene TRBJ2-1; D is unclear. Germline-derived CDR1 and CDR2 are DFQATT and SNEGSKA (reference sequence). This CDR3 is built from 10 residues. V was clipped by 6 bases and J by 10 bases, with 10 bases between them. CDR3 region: CSAIVREQFF. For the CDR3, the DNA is TGCAGTGCAATAGTTCGGGAGCAGTTCTTC.

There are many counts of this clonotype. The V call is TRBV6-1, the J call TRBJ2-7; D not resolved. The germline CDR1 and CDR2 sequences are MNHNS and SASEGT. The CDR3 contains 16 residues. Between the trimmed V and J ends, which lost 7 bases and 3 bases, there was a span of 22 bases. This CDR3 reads CASMRSGLPSVYEQYF. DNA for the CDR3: TGTGCCAGCATGAGGTCCGGGCTCCCATCCGTCTACGAGCAGTACTTC.

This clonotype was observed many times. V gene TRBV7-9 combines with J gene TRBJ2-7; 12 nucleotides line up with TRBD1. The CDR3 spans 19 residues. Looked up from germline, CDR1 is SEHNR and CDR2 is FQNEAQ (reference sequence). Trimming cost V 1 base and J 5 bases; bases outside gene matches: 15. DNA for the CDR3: TGTGCCAGCAGCTTAGGGGACAGGGGGCCGGGACTAGCCGGTGACGAGCAGTACTTC. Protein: CASSLGDRGPGLAGDEQYF.

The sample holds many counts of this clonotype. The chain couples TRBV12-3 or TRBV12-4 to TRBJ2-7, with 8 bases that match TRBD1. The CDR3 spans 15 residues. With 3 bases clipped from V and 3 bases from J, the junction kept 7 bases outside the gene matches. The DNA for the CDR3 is TGTGCCAGCAGTTTTAGTGGGGACAGGCGCTACGAGCAGTACTTC. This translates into CASSFSGDRRYEQYF.

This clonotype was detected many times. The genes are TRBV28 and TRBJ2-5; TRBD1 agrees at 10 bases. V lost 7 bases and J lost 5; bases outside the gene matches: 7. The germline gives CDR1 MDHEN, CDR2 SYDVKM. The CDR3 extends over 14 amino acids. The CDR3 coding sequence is TGTGCCAGCATTCGGACAGGGGGTCTTGAGACCCAGTACTTC. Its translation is CASIRTGGLETQYF.

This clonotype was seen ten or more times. CDR3 DNA sequence: TGCAGTGCAACCAGGGGACTAGCGGATTACAATGAGCAGTTCTTC. Translation gives CSATRGLADYNEQFF. The chain is built from TRBV20-1 and TRBJ2-1; TRBD2 aligns across 11 bases. The germline V gene has CDR1 DFQATT and CDR2 SNEGSKA (reference sequence). CDR3 length: 15 residues. With V trimmed by 6 bases and J by 4 bases, 8 bases remained unmatched.

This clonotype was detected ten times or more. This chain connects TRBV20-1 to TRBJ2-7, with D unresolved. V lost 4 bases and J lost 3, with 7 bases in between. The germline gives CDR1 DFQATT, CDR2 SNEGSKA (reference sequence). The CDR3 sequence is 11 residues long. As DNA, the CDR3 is TGCAGTGCTACACTGGGCTACGAGCAGTACTTC. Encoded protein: CSATLGYEQYF.

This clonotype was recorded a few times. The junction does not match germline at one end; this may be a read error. The CDR3 here is CANSYVYMNTEAFF. CDR3 coding DNA: TGTGCCAACAGTTATGTTTACATGAACACTGAAGCTTTCTTT. The V call is TRBV6-5, the J call TRBJ1-1, with D uncertain. The CDR3 covers 14 residues. The V gene's germline CDR1 is MNHEY and CDR2 SVGAGI.

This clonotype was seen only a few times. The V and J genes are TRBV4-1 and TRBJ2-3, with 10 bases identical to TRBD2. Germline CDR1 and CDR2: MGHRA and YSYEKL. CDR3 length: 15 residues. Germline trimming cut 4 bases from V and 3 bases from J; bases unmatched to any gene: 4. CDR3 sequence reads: CASSRLGLATDTQYF. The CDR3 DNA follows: TGCGCCAGCAGCCGCTTGGGACTAGCGACAGATACGCAGTATTTT.

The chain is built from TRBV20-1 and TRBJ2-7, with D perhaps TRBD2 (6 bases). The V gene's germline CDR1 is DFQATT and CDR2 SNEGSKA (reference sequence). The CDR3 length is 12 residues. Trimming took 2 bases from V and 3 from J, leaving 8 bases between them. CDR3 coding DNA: TGCAGTGCTAGATGGCGGGGCTACGAGCAGTACTTC. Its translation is CSARWRGYEQYF.

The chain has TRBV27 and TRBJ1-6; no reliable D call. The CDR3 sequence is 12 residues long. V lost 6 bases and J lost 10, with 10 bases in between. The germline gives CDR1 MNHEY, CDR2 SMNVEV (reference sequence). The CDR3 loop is CASSGIESPLHF. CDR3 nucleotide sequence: TGTGCCAGCAGCGGGATCGAATCACCCCTCCACTTT.

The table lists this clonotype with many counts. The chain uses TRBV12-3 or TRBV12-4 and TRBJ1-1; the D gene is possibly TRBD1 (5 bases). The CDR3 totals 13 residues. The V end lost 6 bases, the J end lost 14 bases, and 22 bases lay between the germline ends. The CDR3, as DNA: TGTGCCAGCAGCATGACAGAGATTCGAAGAGCGTTCTTT. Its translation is CASSMTEIRRAFF.

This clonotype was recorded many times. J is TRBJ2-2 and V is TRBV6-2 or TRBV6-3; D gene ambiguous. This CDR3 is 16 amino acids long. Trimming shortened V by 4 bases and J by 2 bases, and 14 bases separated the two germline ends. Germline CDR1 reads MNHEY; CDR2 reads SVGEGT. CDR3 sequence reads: CASSSAEQLNTGELFF. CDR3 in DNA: TGTGCCAGCAGTTCTGCCGAACAACTAAACACCGGGGAGCTGTTTTTT.

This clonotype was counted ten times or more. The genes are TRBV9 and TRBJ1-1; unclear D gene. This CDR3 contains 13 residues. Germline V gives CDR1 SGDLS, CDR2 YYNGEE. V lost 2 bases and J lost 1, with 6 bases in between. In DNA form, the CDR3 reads TGTGCCAGCAGCGTGGGTGCGAACACTGAAGCTTTCTTT. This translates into CASSVGANTEAFF.

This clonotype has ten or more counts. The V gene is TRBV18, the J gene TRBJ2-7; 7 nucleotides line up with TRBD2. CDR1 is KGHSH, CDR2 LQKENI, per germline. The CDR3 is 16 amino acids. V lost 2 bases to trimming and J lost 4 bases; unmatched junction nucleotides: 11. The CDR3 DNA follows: TGTGCCAGCTCACCAGGCGGCGGCGGGAGCTCGTACGAGCAGTACTTC. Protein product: CASSPGGGGSSYEQYF.

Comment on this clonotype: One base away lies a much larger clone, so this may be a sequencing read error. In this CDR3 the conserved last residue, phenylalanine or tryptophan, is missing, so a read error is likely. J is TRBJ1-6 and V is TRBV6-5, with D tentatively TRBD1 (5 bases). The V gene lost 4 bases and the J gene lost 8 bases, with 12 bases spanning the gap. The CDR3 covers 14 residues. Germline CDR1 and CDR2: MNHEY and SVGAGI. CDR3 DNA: TGTGCCAGCAGTTTGACAGAGATGGATTCACCCCTCCACCTT. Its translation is CASSLTEMDSPLHL.

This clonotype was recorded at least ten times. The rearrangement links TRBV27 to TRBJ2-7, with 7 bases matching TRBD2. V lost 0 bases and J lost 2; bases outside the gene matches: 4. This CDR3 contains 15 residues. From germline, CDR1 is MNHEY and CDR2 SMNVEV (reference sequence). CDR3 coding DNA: TGTGCCAGCAGTTTATCGCGGGGGTCGCCCTACGAGCAGTACTTC. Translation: CASSLSRGSPYEQYF.

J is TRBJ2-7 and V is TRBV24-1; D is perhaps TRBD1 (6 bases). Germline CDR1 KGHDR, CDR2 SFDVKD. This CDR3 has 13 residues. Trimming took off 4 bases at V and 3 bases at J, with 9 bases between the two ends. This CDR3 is CATSEKQGYEQYF. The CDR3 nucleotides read TGTGCCACCAGTGAAAAACAGGGCTACGAGCAGTACTTC.

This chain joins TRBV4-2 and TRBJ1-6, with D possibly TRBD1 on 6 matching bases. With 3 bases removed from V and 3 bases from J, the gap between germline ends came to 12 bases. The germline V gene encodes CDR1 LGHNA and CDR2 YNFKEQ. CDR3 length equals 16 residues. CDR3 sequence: CASSHGQTSYNSPLHF. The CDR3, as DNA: TGTGCCAGCAGCCACGGACAGACGAGCTATAATTCACCCCTCCACTTT.

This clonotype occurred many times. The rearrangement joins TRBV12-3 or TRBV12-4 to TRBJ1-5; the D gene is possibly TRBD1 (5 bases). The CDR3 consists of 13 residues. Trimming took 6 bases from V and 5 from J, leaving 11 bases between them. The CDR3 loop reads CASSGTLDQPQHF. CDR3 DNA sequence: TGTGCCAGCAGCGGGACCCTCGATCAGCCCCAGCATTTT.

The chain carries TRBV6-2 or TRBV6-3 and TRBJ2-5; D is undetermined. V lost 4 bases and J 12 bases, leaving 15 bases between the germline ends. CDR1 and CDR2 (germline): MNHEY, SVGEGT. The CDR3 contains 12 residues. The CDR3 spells CASSSRWLSEYF. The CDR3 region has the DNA TGTGCCAGCAGTTCCAGATGGCTCTCGGAGTACTTC.

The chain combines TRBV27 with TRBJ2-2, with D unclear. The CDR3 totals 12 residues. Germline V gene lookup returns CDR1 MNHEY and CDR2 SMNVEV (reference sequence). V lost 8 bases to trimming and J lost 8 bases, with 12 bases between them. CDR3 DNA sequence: TGTGCCAGCTCCGAGGCGGCGGGGGAGCTGTTTTTT. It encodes CASSEAAGELFF.

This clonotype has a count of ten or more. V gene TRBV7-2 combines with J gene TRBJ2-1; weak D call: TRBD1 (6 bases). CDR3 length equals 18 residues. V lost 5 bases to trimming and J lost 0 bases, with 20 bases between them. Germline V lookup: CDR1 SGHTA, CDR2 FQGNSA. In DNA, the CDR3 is TGTGCCAGCAGCAGACCCAGACAGGCGTTAAGCTCCTACAATGAGCAGTTCTTC. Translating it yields CASSRPRQALSSYNEQFF. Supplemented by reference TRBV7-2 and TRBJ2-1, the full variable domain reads GAGVSQSPSNKVTEKGKDVELRCDPISGHTALYWYRQSLGQGLEFLIYFQGNSAPDKSGLPSDRFSAERTGGSVSTLTIQRTQQEDSAVYLCASSRPRQALSSYNEQFFGPGTRLTVL.

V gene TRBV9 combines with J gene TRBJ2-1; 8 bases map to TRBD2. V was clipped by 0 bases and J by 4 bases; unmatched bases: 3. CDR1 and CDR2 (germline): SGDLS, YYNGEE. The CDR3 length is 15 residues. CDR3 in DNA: TGTGCCAGCAGCGTAGTAGCGGGATCTTACAATGAGCAGTTCTTC. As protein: CASSVVAGSYNEQFF.

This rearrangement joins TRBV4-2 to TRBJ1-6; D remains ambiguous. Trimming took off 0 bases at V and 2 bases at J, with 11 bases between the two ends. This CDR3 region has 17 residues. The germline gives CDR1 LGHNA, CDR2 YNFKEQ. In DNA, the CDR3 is TGTGCCAGCAGCCAAGACCCTATCCGTACCTATAATTCACCCCTCCACTTT. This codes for CASSQDPIRTYNSPLHF.